The sequence of this T cell receptor beta chain was determined in a study of response to subunit inactivated influenza vaccine. Germline CDR1 LNHNV, CDR2 YYDKDF (reference sequence). CDR3 length equals 18 residues. Losses at the gene ends were 3 bases for V and 4 bases for J; bases not matched to a gene: 11. In this sample, this clonotype turned up many times. TCRdb ran MiXCR on the RT-PCR reads and lists one entry per CDR3 protein. The data show 630,000 or so distinct CDR3 sequences, around a sixth seen once. The sequencing used PBMCs from blood, collected 12 days after vaccination. V is TRBV15 and J is TRBJ2-1, with 11 nucleotides matching TRBD2. The TCR comes from a man between 50 and 59 years old who received an inactivated influenza vaccine. In nucleotides, the CDR3 is TGTGCCACCAGCAGCGACCTTACTAGCGGGGGACTATACAATGAGCAGTTCTTC. Translated, it gives CATSSDLTSGGLYNEQFF.